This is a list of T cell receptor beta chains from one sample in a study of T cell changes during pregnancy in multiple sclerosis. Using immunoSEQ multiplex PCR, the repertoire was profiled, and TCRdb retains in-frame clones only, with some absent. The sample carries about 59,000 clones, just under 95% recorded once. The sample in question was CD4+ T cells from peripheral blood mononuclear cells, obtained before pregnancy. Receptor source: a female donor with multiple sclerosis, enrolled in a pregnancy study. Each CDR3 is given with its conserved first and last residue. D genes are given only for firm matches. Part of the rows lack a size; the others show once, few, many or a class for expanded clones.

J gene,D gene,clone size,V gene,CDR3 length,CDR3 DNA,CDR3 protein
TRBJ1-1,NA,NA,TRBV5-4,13,TGTGCCAGCAGCCGAGCAGGGCGGACTGAAGCTTTCTTT,CASSRAGRTEAFF
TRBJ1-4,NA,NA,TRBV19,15,TGTGCCAGTAGTATTCGGGGTCAGTCTAATGAAAAACTGTTTTTT,CASSIRGQSNEKLFF
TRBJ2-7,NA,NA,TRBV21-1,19,TGTGCCAGCAGCGGGCCGGGACAGGGTTGGGTATTTGGTATCTACGAGCAGTACTTC,CASSGPGQGWVFGIYEQYF
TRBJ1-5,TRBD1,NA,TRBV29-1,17,TGCAGCGTCGCCTCCCGGGACAGCTCCTATAGCAATCAGCCCCAGCATTTT,CSVASRDSSYSNQPQHF
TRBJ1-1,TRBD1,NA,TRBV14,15,TGTGCCAGCAGCCACAGGACAGGGGTGGGCACTGAAGCTTTCTTT,CASSHRTGVGTEAFF
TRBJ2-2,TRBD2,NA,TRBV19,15,TGTGCCAGTAGTACCCGCGGGAGGGCCACCGGGGAGCTGTTTTTT,CASSTRGRATGELFF
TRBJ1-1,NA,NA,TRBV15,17,TGTGCCACCAGCAGAGTGCGGGGGATTAACATGAACACTGAAGCTTTCTTT,CATSRVRGINMNTEAFF
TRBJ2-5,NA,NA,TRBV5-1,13,TGCGCCATCTACCCGAGGACTGGAGAGACCCAGTACTTC,CAIYPRTGETQYF
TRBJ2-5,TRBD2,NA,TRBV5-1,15,TGCGCCAGCAGCCCCGGTGCTAGCGGCCAAGAGACCCAGTACTTC,CASSPGASGQETQYF
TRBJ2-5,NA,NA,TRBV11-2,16,TGTGCCAGCAGCCCCACGGGTCTGACGGGGCAAGAGACCCAGTACTTC,CASSPTGLTGQETQYF
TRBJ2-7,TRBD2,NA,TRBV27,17,TGTGCCAGCAGGCCTACTAGCGGGATCCCGGCCGACTACGAGCAGTACTTC,CASRPTSGIPADYEQYF
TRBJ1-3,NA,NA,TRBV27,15,TGTGCCAGCAGTTTAGGCGGAGCGTCTGGAAACACCATATATTTT,CASSLGGASGNTIYF
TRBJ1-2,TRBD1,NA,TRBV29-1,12,TGCAGCGTGCGACAGGGAGGCTATGGCTACACCTTC,CSVRQGGYGYTF
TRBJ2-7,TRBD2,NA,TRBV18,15,TGTGCCAGCTCACTAGGACTAGCCGATGCCTACGAGCAGTACTTC,CASSLGLADAYEQYF
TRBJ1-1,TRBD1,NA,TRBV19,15,TGTGCCAGTACGGATGGAGGACAGGGGCTGGCTGAAGCTTTCTTT,CASTDGGQGLAEAFF
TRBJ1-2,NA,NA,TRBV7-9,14,TGTGCCAGCAGCCCCGGGACTGAACTATATGGCTACACCTTC,CASSPGTELYGYTF
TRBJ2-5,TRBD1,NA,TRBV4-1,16,TGCGCCAGCAGCCACCCACAGGGGGAACGTAGAGAGACCCAGTACTTC,CASSHPQGERRETQYF
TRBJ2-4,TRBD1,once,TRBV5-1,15,TGCGCCAGCAGCGCGGGTGGGACAGAAAAAAACATTCAGTACTTC,CASSAGGTEKNIQYF
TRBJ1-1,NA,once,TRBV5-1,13,TGCGCCAGCAGCTCAGGGGAACCCACTGAAGCTTTCTTT,CASSSGEPTEAFF
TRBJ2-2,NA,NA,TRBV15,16,TGTGCCACCAGCAGAGATCCCGGGGGTCGCACCGGGGAGCTGTTTTTT,CATSRDPGGRTGELFF
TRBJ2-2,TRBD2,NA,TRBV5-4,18,TGTGCCAGCAGCTTTTCCCGGACTAGCGGGTTGAACACCGGGGAGCTGTTTTTT,CASSFSRTSGLNTGELFF
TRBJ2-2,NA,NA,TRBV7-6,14,TGTGCCAGCAGCTTAGGGCAGTACACCGGGGAGCTGTTTTTT,CASSLGQYTGELFF
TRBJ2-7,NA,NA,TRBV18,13,TGTGCCAGCTCACCTAAATCCGGAGGCGAGCAGTACTTC,CASSPKSGGEQYF
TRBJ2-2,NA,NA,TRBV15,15,TGTGCCACCAGCAGAGATTTCTTTTTATCCGGGGAGCTGTTTTTT,CATSRDFFLSGELFF
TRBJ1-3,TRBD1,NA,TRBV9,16,TGTGCCAGCAGCCAGGGACAGGGCAGAGCCGGAAACACCATATATTTT,CASSQGQGRAGNTIYF
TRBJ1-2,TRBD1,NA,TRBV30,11,TGTGCCTGGGGACAGGGGAATGGCTACACCTTC,CAWGQGNGYTF
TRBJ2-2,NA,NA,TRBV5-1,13,TGCGCCAGCAGCTTCTCTGTCACCGGGGAGCTGTTTTTT,CASSFSVTGELFF
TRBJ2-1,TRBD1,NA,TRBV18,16,TGTGCCAGCTCCCTTGCACAGGGGAGAAGGATCAATGAGCAGTTCTTC,CASSLAQGRRINEQFF
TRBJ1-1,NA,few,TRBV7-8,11,TGTGCCAGCAGCTTCGGCACTGAAGCTTTCTTT,CASSFGTEAFF
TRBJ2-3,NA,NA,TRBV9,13,TGTGCCAGCAGCGTAGGGCCGGGAGATACGCAGTATTTT,CASSVGPGDTQYF
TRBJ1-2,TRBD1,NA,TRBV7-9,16,TGTGCCAGCAGCTTAGTCGGGACAGGGGGCGCCTATGGCTACACCTTC,CASSLVGTGGAYGYTF